What follows is one T cell receptor (beta chain) and its context. This entry is derived from a study of T and B cells in COVID-19 patients. At the level of the study: Peripheral blood came from COVID-19 patients with active infection or after recovery.

V lost 5 bases and J lost 5, with 12 bases in between. This CDR3 has 13 residues. Germline V gene data show CDR1 as MNHEY and CDR2 as SMNVEV (reference sequence). From blood, roughly 220-550 ng of genomic DNA served as TRB template. Multiplex PCR with BIOMED2 TRB-A/B primer pools amplified TRB rearrangements. One entry per CDR3 protein, called by TCRdb with MiXCR from the multiplex PCR reads. Of thousands of distinct CDR3 sequences listed, 30% to 45% are singletons. What was sequenced was blood. The clonotype originates from a human donor with active COVID-19. The chain is built from TRBV27 and TRBJ2-5, with no clear D. CDR3 sequence reads: CASSAPSRETQYF. CDR3 bases: TGTGCCAGCAGTGCACCGTCCCGCGAGACCCAGTACTTC.